Below are 8 T cell receptor beta chains sequenced from a single sample in a study of blood T cell repertoires in COVID-19. Only in-frame clones appear in the TCRdb table, and some are missing; sequencing was by immunoSEQ multiplex PCR. The table lists about 240,000 clones, 70% to 90% of them singletons, with around 7.3% in the top ten. Sequencing input: peripheral blood. These receptors came from a woman aged 70 to 79 with active or convalescent COVID-19.

This clone has a single count. The chain uses TRBV27 and TRBJ1-2; unclear D gene. Trimming shortened V by 4 bases and J by 4 bases, and 10 bases separated the two germline ends. The CDR3 contains 13 residues. In germline, CDR1 is MNHEY, CDR2 SMNVEV (reference sequence). The CDR3 nucleotides read TGTGCCAGCAGTTCCCGGGAAGCCTATGGCTACACCTTC. Its protein is CASSSREAYGYTF.

The chain employs TRBV12-3 or TRBV12-4 and TRBJ2-2; a weak D match, TRBD1 (6 bases). This CDR3 region has 13 residues. The V end lost 8 bases, the J end lost 4 bases, and 11 bases lay between the germline ends. The CDR3 sequence: CASVTGSTGELFF. The DNA of the CDR3 is TGTGCCAGCGTTACAGGGAGCACCGGGGAGCTGTTTTTT.

The chain joins TRBV4-3 to TRBJ1-2, with 7 nucleotides matching TRBD1. Per germline, CDR1 LGHNA and CDR2 YSLEER. The CDR3 totals 14 residues. V lost 2 bases and J lost 6; bases outside the gene matches: 6. CDR3 protein: CASSQQRQGHGYTF. The CDR3 DNA reads as TGCGCCAGCAGCCAACAGAGACAGGGCCATGGCTACACCTTC.

This clone has more than one count but fewer than ten. The chain combines TRBV6-5 with TRBJ1-5; possible D gene TRBD1, 6 bases. Germline V CDR1 and CDR2: MNHEY, SVGAGI. V lost 6 bases to trimming and J lost 5 bases, with 11 bases between them. The CDR3 has 13 residues. The CDR3 reads CASSIAGDQPQHF. Here the CDR3 DNA reads TGTGCCAGCAGCATTGCAGGGGATCAGCCCCAGCATTTT.

The chain carries TRBV4-3 and TRBJ2-7; D unresolved. The CDR3 totals 13 residues. V gave up 0 bases and J gave up 0 bases, with 3 bases separating them. Germline V gene lookup returns CDR1 LGHNA and CDR2 YSLEER. CDR3 residues: CASSQDSSYEQYF. The CDR3 region has the DNA TGCGCCAGCAGCCAAGACAGCTCCTACGAGCAGTACTTC.

A few counts support this clone. V gene TRBV4-3 combines with J gene TRBJ1-5, with a weak D call TRBD1 (5 bases). Per germline, CDR1 LGHNA and CDR2 YSLEER. This CDR3 comprises 15 residues. V dropped 0 bases and J dropped 4 bases, with 10 bases sitting between them. The DNA for the CDR3 is TGCGCCAGCAGCCAAGATAAGGGGAAGAATCAGCCCCAGCATTTT. This translates into CASSQDKGKNQPQHF.

The chain carries TRBV11-2 and TRBJ1-3, with D unclear. CDR1 is SGHAT, CDR2 FQNNGV, per germline. Deletions cut 4 bases from V and 1 base from J, with 14 bases between. The CDR3 is made up of 16 amino acids. CDR3 amino acids: CASSSNLRGSGNTIYF. The CDR3 DNA sequence: TGTGCCAGCAGCTCCAACCTAAGAGGTTCTGGAAACACCATATATTTT.

This chain uses TRBV7-9 with TRBJ2-5; 7 bases are a match to TRBD1. V trimming: 3 bases; J trimming: 4 bases; junction bases outside the gene matches: 5. The germline V gene encodes CDR1 SEHNR and CDR2 FQNEAQ (reference sequence). The CDR3 totals 14 residues. The CDR3 DNA sequence: TGTGCCAGCAGCTTCCGGGACAGTCTAGAGACCCAGTACTTC. Translation: CASSFRDSLETQYF.